These T cell receptor beta chains were read from a single sample in a study of blood T cells in healthy people across ages. Each CDR3 protein is one row after TCRdb ran MiXCR on the 5' RACE reads. The sample holds about 1.1 million distinct CDR3 sequences, roughly two fifths seen once. The sequencing sample was made of blood. The receptors here all came from a man between 18 and 29 years old in good health. Each CDR3 is given with its conserved first and last residue. Each record gives: J gene, clone size, CDR3 length, D gene, V gene, CDR3 DNA, CDR3 protein. A D gene is named only where the DNA matches it firmly. Some rows mark clone size as missing; the rest say once, few, many or name a class of expanded clone.

J gene: TRBJ2-2; clone size: few; CDR3 length: 14; D gene: -; V gene: TRBV14; CDR3 DNA: TGTGCCAGCAGCCAAGAACAGTTTACCGGGGAGCTGTTTTTT; CDR3 protein: CASSQEQFTGELFF
J gene: TRBJ2-2; clone size: -; CDR3 length: 15; D gene: -; V gene: TRBV29-1; CDR3 DNA: TGCAGCGTTGAAGTAGGCAGGGGGAACACCGGGGAGCTGTTTTTT; CDR3 protein: CSVEVGRGNTGELFF
J gene: TRBJ1-2; clone size: many; CDR3 length: 15; D gene: -; V gene: TRBV12-3/TRBV12-4; CDR3 DNA: TGTGCCAGCAGTTTCTTCGGGGGGACTAACTATGGCTACACCTTC; CDR3 protein: CASSFFGGTNYGYTF
J gene: TRBJ2-3; clone size: few; CDR3 length: 18; D gene: TRBD1; V gene: TRBV7-2; CDR3 DNA: TGTGCCAGCAGCTTCACTCAGGGGGCGGGCGGTAGCACAGATACGCAGTATTTT; CDR3 protein: CASSFTQGAGGSTDTQYF
J gene: TRBJ2-6; clone size: many; CDR3 length: 19; D gene: -; V gene: TRBV10-3; CDR3 DNA: TGTGCCATCAGTGTCAAACCAGGAAGGGAGACCTCTGGGGCCAACGTCCTGACTTTC; CDR3 protein: CAISVKPGRETSGANVLTF
J gene: TRBJ1-6; clone size: once; CDR3 length: 15; D gene: -; V gene: TRBV6-5; CDR3 DNA: TGTGCCAGCAGTTACTCGGCGGACCCTAATTCACCCCTCCACTTT; CDR3 protein: CASSYSADPNSPLHF
J gene: TRBJ2-1; clone size: -; CDR3 length: 11; D gene: -; V gene: TRBV25-1; CDR3 DNA: TGTGTCAGCAGTGCTCCGTCTGAGCAGTTCTTC; CDR3 protein: CVSSAPSEQFF
J gene: TRBJ1-6; clone size: -; CDR3 length: 16; D gene: -; V gene: TRBV27; CDR3 DNA: TGTGCCAGCAGTTCTTCCGGGACACTCGGTGGCTCACCCCTCCACTTT; CDR3 protein: CASSSSGTLGGSPLHF
J gene: TRBJ2-3; clone size: -; CDR3 length: 15; D gene: TRBD2; V gene: TRBV11-2; CDR3 DNA: TGTGCCAGCAGCTTAGAAGGGACTAGACGCGATACGCAGTATTTT; CDR3 protein: CASSLEGTRRDTQYF
J gene: TRBJ2-3; clone size: -; CDR3 length: 12; D gene: -; V gene: TRBV5-1; CDR3 DNA: TGCGCCAGCAGCGAGGGAACAGGTACGCAGTATTTT; CDR3 protein: CASSEGTGTQYF
J gene: TRBJ1-1; clone size: few; CDR3 length: 14; D gene: -; V gene: TRBV3-1; CDR3 DNA: TGTGCCAGCAGCCAATGGAAGGGTAACACTGAAGCTTTCTTT; CDR3 protein: CASSQWKGNTEAFF
J gene: TRBJ2-4; clone size: -; CDR3 length: 15; D gene: -; V gene: TRBV5-4; CDR3 DNA: TGTGCCAGCAGCTTGGTCGAGGTAGGCAAATACGAGCGGTACTTC; CDR3 protein: CASSLVEVGKYERYF
J gene: TRBJ1-4; clone size: -; CDR3 length: 18; D gene: -; V gene: TRBV6-1; CDR3 DNA: TGTGCCAGCAGCCCCGCCCGCTCCCCGGCTGCAACTAATGAAAAACTGTTTTTT; CDR3 protein: CASSPARSPAATNEKLFF
J gene: TRBJ2-2; clone size: -; CDR3 length: 15; D gene: -; V gene: TRBV7-2; CDR3 DNA: TGTGCCAGCAGCTTATCCCGGGGAACTACCGGGGAGCTGTTTTTT; CDR3 protein: CASSLSRGTTGELFF
J gene: TRBJ2-7; clone size: -; CDR3 length: 20; D gene: -; V gene: TRBV7-6; CDR3 DNA: TGTGCCAGCAGCTCGTCGGGACGCCGGGGATCTAGAATGGACTCCTACGAGCAGTACTTC; CDR3 protein: CASSSSGRRGSRMDSYEQYF
J gene: TRBJ1-5; clone size: few; CDR3 length: 13; D gene: -; V gene: TRBV6-5; CDR3 DNA: TGTGCCAGCAGGTCCAATAGCAATCAGCCCCAGCATTTT; CDR3 protein: CASRSNSNQPQHF
J gene: TRBJ2-1; clone size: few; CDR3 length: 15; D gene: -; V gene: TRBV5-6; CDR3 DNA: TGTGCCAGCAGCTTGGGCGGAAGGGGCGACAATGAGCAGTTCTTC; CDR3 protein: CASSLGGRGDNEQFF